This T cell receptor (beta chain) was retrieved from a study of spatial heterogeneity in lung cancer. Time point indicated: sample taken at primary tumor resection. Unsorted tumor, nontumor lung tissue or cryopreserved PBMC supplied the whole RNA. Study-wide results and caveats: The study found that expanded intratumoral alpha and beta TCR counts tracked tumor mutation counts.

TCRdb re-analysed the 5' RACE reads in MiXCR, keeping a single row per CDR3 protein. This sample yields just over 9,500 distinct CDR3 sequences, of which about 9% are seen a single time; over 10% belongs to the top ten. In its sample, this clonotype was seen many times. Antigen unknown. The J segment lost 6 bases and the V segment lost 1 base, leaving 10 bases of the junction unmatched. The CDR3 consists of 19 residues. Germline V CDR1 and CDR2: LGHDT, YNNKEL (reference sequence). This clonotype originated in a female donor with early-stage non-small cell lung cancer. V and J are TRBV3-1 and TRBJ2-1, with 15 bases that match TRBD2. The starting material was lung tumor tissue, obtained at surgery. The CDR3 loop is CASSQGGLAGGQGPNEQFF. In nucleotides, the CDR3 is TGTGCCAGCAGCCAAGGTGGACTAGCGGGGGGGCAGGGACCCAATGAGCAGTTCTTC.